This T cell receptor beta chain was recorded in a study of T cells in Graves' hyperthyroidism and ophthalmopathy. Findings and caveats of the study: Researchers found most expanded thyroid clonotypes above 0.001 in blood as well. Stable hyperthyroidism and ophthalmopathy were separated using 13 V-J signatures.

CDR1 MNHEY and CDR2 SVGAGI come from the germline V gene. V lost 2 bases to trimming and J lost 3 bases, with 13 bases between them. The CDR3 runs to 16 residues. Exclusions: uncontrolled infection, other autoimmune disease, pregnancy, lactation. Extraction of PBMCs used under 13 ml of fresh peripheral blood. Template material for amplifying TCR beta CDR3 regions consisted of RNA transcripts. RT-PCR in the first round (using the HTBI primer set) targeted the TCR CDR3. Using its own MiXCR run on the multiplex PCR reads, TCRdb lists one record per CDR3 protein. The sample records 280,000 or so distinct CDR3 sequences, 25% being singletons. In this sample, this clonotype turned up a few times. Its antigen remains unknown.

The V call is TRBV6-5, the J call TRBJ2-2, with D maybe TRBD2 (5 bases). The receptor was derived from a man aged 35 to 55 with Graves' hyperthyroidism that later progressed to Graves' ophthalmopathy. The sequencing input was blood. The CDR3 sequence is CASSYPGRGYTGELFF. The CDR3, as DNA: TGTGCCAGCAGTTACCCTGGTAGAGGGTACACCGGGGAGCTGTTTTTT.